Described below is a single TCR beta chain sequence and its context. Its antigen remains unknown. Only in-frame clones appear in the TCRdb table, and some are missing; sequencing was by immunoSEQ multiplex PCR. This sample has tens of thousands of clones, with approximately 85% found just once. The sample comes from a study of T cell responses to AZD1222 COVID-19 vaccine. Timing groups of about 4 and about 12 weeks for second doses were pooled. Findings and limits, study-wide: Baseline antibody screening turned up just a handful of seropositive AZD1222 recipients. Spike-specific TCR repertoires showed rising breadth and depth after two AZD1222 doses. The donor cohort was predominantly white British with a female majority, and clonal diversity may have been underestimated.

The source of this sequence is an adult who received the AZD1222 COVID-19 vaccine. The sequences come from peripheral blood, collected 28 days after the second AZD1222 dose.

As DNA, the CDR3 is TGCGCCAGCAGCCAAGATGGAGGGATGAACACTGAAGCTTTCTTT. Translating it yields CASSQDGGMNTEAFF. J is TRBJ1-1 and V is TRBV4-1, with unresolved D. Trimming pared 0 bases from V and 0 bases from J, leaving 8 bases between. The germline gives CDR1 MGHRA, CDR2 YSYEKL. The CDR3 sequence is 15 residues long.